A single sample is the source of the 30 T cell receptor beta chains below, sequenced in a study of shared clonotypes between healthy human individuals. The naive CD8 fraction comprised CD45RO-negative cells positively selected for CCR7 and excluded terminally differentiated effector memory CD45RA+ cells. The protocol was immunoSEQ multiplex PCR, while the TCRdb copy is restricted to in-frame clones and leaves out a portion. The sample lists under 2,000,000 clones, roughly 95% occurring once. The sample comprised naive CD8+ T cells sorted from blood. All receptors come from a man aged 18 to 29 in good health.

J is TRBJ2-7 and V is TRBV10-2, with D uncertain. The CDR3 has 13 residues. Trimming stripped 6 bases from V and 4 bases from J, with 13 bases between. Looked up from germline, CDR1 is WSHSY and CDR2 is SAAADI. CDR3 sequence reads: CASRTGPGYEQYF. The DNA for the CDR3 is TGCGCCAGCAGAACCGGACCAGGATACGAGCAGTACTTC.

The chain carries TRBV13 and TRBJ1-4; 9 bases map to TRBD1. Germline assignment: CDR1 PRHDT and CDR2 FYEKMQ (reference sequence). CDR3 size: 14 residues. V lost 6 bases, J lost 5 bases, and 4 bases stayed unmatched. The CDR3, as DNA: TGTGCCAGCAGGCCCGGGACAGGGAATGAAAAACTGTTTTTT. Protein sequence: CASRPGTGNEKLFF.

The CDR3 protein is CASSFSRDSYEQYF. The CDR3 coding sequence is TGTGCCAGCAGTTTCAGCCGGGATTCCTACGAGCAGTACTTC. This rearrangement joins TRBV27 to TRBJ2-7; a possible D gene is TRBD2 (5 bases). CDR3 length: 14 amino acids. CDR1 is MNHEY, CDR2 SMNVEV, per germline (reference sequence). With 3 bases removed from V and 1 base from J, the gap between germline ends came to 10 bases.

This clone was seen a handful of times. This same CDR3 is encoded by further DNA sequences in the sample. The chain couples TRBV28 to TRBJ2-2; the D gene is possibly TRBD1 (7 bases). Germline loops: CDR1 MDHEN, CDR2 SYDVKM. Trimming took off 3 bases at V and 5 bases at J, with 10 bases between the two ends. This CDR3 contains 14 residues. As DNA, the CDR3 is TGTGCCAGCAGTTTGCAGGGGGGAACCGGGGAGCTGTTTTTT. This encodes CASSLQGGTGELFF.

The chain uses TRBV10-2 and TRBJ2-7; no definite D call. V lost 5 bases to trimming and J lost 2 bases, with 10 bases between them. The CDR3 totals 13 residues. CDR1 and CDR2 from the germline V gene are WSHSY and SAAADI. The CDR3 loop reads CASSPDGAYEQYF. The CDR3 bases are TGCGCCAGCAGTCCGGACGGAGCCTACGAGCAGTACTTC.

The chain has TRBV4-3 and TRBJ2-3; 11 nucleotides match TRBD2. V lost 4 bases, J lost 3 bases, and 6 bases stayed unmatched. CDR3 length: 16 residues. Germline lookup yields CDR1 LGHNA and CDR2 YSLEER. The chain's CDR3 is CASSPTSGRGTDTQYF. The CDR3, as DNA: TGCGCCAGCAGCCCTACTAGCGGGAGAGGGACAGATACGCAGTATTTT.

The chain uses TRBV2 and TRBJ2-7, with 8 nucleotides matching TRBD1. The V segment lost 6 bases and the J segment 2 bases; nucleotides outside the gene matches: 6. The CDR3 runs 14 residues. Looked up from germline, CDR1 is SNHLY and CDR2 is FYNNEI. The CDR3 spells CASSPDRGAYEQYF. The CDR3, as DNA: TGTGCCAGCAGCCCTGACAGGGGCGCCTACGAGCAGTACTTC.

In DNA form, the CDR3 reads TGTGCCAGCGCGGATTCAGGGTGGCTAGTCCCTGAAGCTTTCTTT. Translation gives CASADSGWLVPEAFF. V and J are TRBV6-6 and TRBJ1-1; tentatively, D is TRBD1 (5 bases). CDR1 is MNHNY, CDR2 SVGAGI, per germline (reference sequence). The V gene lost 8 bases and the J gene lost 6 bases, with 22 bases spanning the gap. CDR3 size: 15 residues.

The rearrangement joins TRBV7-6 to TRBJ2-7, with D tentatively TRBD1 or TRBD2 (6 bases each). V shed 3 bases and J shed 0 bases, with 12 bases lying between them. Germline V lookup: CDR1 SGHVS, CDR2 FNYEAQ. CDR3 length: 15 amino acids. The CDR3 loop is CASSFGGGFSYEQYF. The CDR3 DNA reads TGTGCCAGCAGCTTTGGAGGGGGATTCTCCTACGAGCAGTACTTC. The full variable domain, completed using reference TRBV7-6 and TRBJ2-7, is GAGVSQSPRYKVTKRGQDVALRCDPISGHVSLYWYRQALGQGPEFLTYFNYEAQQDKSGLPNDRFSAERPEGSISTLTIQRTEQRDSAMYRCASSFGGGFSYEQYFGPGTRLTVT.

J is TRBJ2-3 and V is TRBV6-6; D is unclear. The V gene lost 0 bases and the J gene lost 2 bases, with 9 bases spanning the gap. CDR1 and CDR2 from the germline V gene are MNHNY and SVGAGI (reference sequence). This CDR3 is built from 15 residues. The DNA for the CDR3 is TGTGCCAGCAGTTACTCTATACCAGACACAGATACGCAGTATTTT. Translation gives CASSYSIPDTDTQYF.

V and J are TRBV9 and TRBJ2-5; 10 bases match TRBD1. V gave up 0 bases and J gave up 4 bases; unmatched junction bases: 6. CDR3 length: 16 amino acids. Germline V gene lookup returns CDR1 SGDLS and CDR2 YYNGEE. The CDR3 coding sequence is TGTGCCAGCAGCGTAGAAAGGACAGGGGGTCTAGAGACCCAGTACTTC. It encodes CASSVERTGGLETQYF.

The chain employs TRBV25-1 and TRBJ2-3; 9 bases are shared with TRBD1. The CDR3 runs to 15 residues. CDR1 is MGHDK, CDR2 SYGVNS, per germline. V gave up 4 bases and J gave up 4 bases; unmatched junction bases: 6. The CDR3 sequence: CASSGGTGYADTQYF. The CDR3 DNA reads TGTGCCAGCAGTGGTGGGACAGGGTACGCAGATACGCAGTATTTT.

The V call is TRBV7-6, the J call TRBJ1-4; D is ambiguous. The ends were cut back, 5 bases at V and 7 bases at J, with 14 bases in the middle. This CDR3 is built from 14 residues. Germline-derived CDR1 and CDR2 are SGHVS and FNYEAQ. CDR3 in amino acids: CASSPLLEGEKLFF. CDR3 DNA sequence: TGTGCCAGCAGCCCTTTACTTGAGGGTGAAAAACTGTTTTTT.

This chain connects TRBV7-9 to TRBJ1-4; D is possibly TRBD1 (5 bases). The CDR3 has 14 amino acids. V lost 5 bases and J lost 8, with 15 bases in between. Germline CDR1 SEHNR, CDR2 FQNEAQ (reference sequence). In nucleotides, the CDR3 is TGTGCCAGCAGCCCGGATGTTAGGGGAGAAAAACTGTTTTTT. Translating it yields CASSPDVRGEKLFF.

In DNA, the CDR3 is TGTGCCAGCAGCTGGGGGGCGCTCTCCTACAATGAGCAGTTCTTC. It specifies CASSWGALSYNEQFF. The chain links TRBV28 to TRBJ2-1, with D perhaps assigned TRBD1 or TRBD2 (6 bases each). V lost 6 bases to trimming and J lost 0 bases, with 12 bases between them. This CDR3 is 15 amino acids long. From germline, CDR1 is MDHEN and CDR2 SYDVKM.

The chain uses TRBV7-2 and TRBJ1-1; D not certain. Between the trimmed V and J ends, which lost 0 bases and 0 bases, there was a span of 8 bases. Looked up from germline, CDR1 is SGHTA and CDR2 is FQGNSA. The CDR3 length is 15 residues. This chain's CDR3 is CASSLAPDMNTEAFF. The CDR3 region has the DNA TGTGCCAGCAGCTTAGCGCCAGACATGAACACTGAAGCTTTCTTT.

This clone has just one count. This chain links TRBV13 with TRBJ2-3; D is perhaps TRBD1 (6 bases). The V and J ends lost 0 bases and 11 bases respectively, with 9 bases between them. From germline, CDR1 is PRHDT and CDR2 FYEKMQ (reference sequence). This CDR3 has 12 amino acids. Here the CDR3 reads CASSLGRDKQYF. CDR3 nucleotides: TGTGCCAGCAGCTTAGGACGGGACAAGCAGTATTTT. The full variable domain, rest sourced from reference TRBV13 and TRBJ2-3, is AAGVIQSPRHLIKEKRETATLKCYPIPRHDTVYWYQQGPGQDPQFLISFYEKMQSDKGSIPDRFSAQQFSDYHSELNMSSLELGDSALYFCASSLGRDKQYFGPGTRLTVL.

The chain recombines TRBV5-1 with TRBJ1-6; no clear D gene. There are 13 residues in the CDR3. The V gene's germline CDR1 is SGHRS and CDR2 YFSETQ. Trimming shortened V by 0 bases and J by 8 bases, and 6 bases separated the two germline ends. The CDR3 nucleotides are TGCGCCAGCAGCTTGGGTTGGGATTCACCCCTCCACTTT. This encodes CASSLGWDSPLHF.

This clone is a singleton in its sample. The CDR3 reads CASTLNPTEAFF. CDR3 bases: TGTGCCAGCACCCTCAACCCCACTGAAGCTTTCTTT. The chain carries TRBV28 and TRBJ1-1, with D hard to call. The V and J ends lost 7 bases and 4 bases respectively, with 10 bases between them. Germline V gene data show CDR1 as MDHEN and CDR2 as SYDVKM. The CDR3 is made up of 12 amino acids.

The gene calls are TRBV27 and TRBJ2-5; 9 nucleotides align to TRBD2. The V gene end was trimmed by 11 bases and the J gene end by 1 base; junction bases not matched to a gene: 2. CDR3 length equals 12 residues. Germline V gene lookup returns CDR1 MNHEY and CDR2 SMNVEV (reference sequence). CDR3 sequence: CAAGGGQETQYF. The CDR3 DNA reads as TGTGCCGCGGGGGGGGGCCAAGAGACCCAGTACTTC.

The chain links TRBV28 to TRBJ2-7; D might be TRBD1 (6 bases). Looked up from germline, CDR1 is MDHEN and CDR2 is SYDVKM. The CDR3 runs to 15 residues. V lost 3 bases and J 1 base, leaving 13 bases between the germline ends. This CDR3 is CASSFTDRGSYEQYF. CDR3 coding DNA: TGTGCCAGCAGTTTTACGGACAGAGGTTCCTACGAGCAGTACTTC. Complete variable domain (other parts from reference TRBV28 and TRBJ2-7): DVKVTQSSRYLVKRTGEKVFLECVQDMDHENMFWYRQDPGLGLRLIYFSYDVKMKEKGDIPEGYSVSREKKERFSLILESASTNQTSMYLCASSFTDRGSYEQYFGPGTRLTVT.

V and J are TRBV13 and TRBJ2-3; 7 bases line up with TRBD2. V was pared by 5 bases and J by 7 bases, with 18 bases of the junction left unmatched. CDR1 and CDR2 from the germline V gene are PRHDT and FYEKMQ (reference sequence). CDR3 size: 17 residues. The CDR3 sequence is CASSPLPRGGPPNTQYF. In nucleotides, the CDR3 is TGTGCCAGCAGCCCCCTACCGCGCGGGGGACCTCCGAATACGCAGTATTTT. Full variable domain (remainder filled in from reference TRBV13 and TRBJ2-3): AAGVIQSPRHLIKEKRETATLKCYPIPRHDTVYWYQQGPGQDPQFLISFYEKMQSDKGSIPDRFSAQQFSDYHSELNMSSLELGDSALYFCASSPLPRGGPPNTQYFGPGTRLTVL.

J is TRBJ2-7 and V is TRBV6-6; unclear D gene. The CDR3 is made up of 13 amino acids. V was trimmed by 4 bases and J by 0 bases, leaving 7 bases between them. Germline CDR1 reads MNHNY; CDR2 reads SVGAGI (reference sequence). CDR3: CASSWTVSYEQYF. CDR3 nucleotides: TGTGCCAGCAGTTGGACGGTCTCCTACGAGCAGTACTTC.

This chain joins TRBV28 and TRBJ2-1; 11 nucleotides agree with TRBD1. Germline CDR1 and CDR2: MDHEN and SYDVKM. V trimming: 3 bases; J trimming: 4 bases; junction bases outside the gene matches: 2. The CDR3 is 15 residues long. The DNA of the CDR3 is TGTGCCAGCAGTTTCGGGACAGGGGGGTACAATGAGCAGTTCTTC. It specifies CASSFGTGGYNEQFF.

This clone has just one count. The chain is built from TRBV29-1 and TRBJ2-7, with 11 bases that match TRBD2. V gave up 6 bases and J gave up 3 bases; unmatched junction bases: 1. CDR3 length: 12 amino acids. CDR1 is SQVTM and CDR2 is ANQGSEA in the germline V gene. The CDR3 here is CSVGLADYEQYF. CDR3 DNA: TGCAGCGTGGGACTAGCGGACTACGAGCAGTACTTC.

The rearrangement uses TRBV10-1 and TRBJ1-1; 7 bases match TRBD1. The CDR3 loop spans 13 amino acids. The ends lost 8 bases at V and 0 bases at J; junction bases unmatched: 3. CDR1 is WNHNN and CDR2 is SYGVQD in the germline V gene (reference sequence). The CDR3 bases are TGCGCCAGCCAACAGGGGTTGAACACTGAAGCTTTCTTT. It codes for CASQQGLNTEAFF.

In nucleotides, the CDR3 is TGCGCCAGCAGCTTAAAGGACAGCTATGAAGCTTTCTTT. Its protein product is CASSLKDSYEAFF. The chain combines TRBV4-1 with TRBJ1-1; tentatively, D is TRBD1 (6 bases). The CDR3 extends over 13 amino acids. CDR1 and CDR2 (germline): MGHRA, YSYEKL. V shed 5 bases and J shed 7 bases, with 14 bases lying between them.

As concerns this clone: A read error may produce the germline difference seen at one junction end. For the CDR3, the DNA is TGCAGCGCTGAACTGACAGGTTTCCAAGAGACCCAGTACTTC. Translating it yields CSAELTGFQETQYF. V is TRBV29-1 and J is TRBJ2-5; TRBD1 is a possible D gene (6 bases). The CDR3 has 14 amino acids. Germline CDR1 reads SQVTM; CDR2 reads ANQGSEA.

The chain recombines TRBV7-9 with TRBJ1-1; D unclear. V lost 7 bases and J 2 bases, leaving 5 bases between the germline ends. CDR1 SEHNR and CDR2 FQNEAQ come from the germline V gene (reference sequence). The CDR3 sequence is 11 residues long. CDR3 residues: CASTTNTEAFF. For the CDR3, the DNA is TGTGCCAGCACCACCAACACTGAAGCTTTCTTT.

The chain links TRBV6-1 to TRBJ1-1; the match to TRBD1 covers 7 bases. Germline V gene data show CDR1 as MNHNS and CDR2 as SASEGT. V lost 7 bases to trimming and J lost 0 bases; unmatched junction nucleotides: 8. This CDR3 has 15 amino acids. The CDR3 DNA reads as TGTGCCAGCAAGGACAGGCAGGGAATGAACACTGAAGCTTTCTTT. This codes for CASKDRQGMNTEAFF.